This TCR beta chain derives from a study of memory CD4+ T cells and cytomegalovirus serostatus. Overall study context: Healthy Belgian adult donors included roughly ten CMV-positive and 20 to 30 CMV-negative people. Notes on the study in general: Each of 55 to 80 CMV-associated TCRbeta sequences occurred in one to five individuals.

Note on this clone: Its cognate antigen is unknown.

Authors' methods: Out-of-frame sequences were removed, leaving roughly 2.1 million distinct TCRbeta sequences. Assay used: immunoSEQ multiplex PCR; TCRdb lists only in-frame clones, some missing. That table supplies the V and J calls and clone size; D and trimming were determined from the DNA. The table shows more than 55,000 clones, with around four fifths occurring only once. This CDR3 is 15 amino acids long. Trimming removed 5 bases from V and 6 bases from J; junction bases left unmatched: 7. Germline CDR1 MNHNS, CDR2 SASEGT. Single viable CD3+CD4+CD8-CD45RO+ cells were sorted as the memory CD4+ T cells. CMV serostatus came from serum IgG against pp150, pp28, p38, p52.

The sequence came from an adult in good health and CMV-seronegative. V usage is TRBV6-1 and J usage is TRBJ2-2; 9 bases agree with TRBD1. The material sequenced was memory CD4+ T cells from blood. The CDR3 region is CASSKGQGRAGELFF. The CDR3 nucleotides read TGTGCCAGCAGTAAGGGACAGGGTCGCGCCGGGGAGCTGTTTTTT.